Listed below are T cell receptor beta chains from one sample, sequenced in a study of blood T cell repertoires in COVID-19. Generated by immunoSEQ multiplex PCR, the TCRdb table keeps only in-frame clones and is missing some. The table includes about 240,000 clones, around 89% detected once. Input material: PBMCs or T cells enriched from blood (not recorded which). Receptors originate from a woman aged 30 to 39 who had recovered from COVID-19. Each CDR3 is given with its conserved first and last residue. Fields, in order: V gene, clone size, D gene, J gene, CDR3 protein, CDR3 DNA. A D gene is named only where the DNA matches it firmly. The size field is filled for only some rows; it gives once, few, many or a size class.

>TRBV7-2|-|-|TRBJ1-3
CASSPRVFGNTIYF
TGTGCCAGCAGCCCCAGGGTTTTTGGAAACACCATATATTTT
>TRBV11-2|-|TRBD1|TRBJ1-5
CASSSTGGHQPQHF
TGTGCCAGCAGCTCTACAGGGGGGCATCAGCCCCAGCATTTT
>TRBV28|-|TRBD1|TRBJ2-5
CASSYRGRETQYF
TGTGCCAGCAGTTACAGGGGGCGAGAGACCCAGTACTTC
>TRBV10-2|-|-|TRBJ1-6
CASSESAATNSPLHF
TGCGCCAGCAGTGAATCGGCAGCGACTAATTCACCCCTCCACTTT
>TRBV10-2|-|-|TRBJ1-3
CASSEDPRVGNTIYF
TGCGCCAGCAGTGAAGATCCACGGGTCGGAAACACCATATATTTT
>TRBV18|-|-|TRBJ2-7
CASSPPTQGGEQYF
TGTGCCAGCTCACCGCCCACCCAGGGCGGCGAGCAGTACTTC
>TRBV7-6|-|TRBD1|TRBJ1-1
CASSRDRVVAFF
TGTGCCAGCAGCCGGGACAGAGTAGTGGCTTTCTTT
>TRBV7-8|-|-|TRBJ2-7
CASSSRRLLSYEQYF
TGTGCCAGCAGCTCCCGGAGATTGCTCTCCTACGAGCAGTACTTC
>TRBV19|-|-|TRBJ2-7
CASTPSASYEQYF
TGTGCCAGCACACCTAGCGCATCCTACGAGCAGTACTTC
>TRBV27|-|-|TRBJ1-5
CASSLQGSNQPQHF
TGTGCCAGCAGTTTACAGGGGTCGAATCAGCCCCAGCATTTT
>TRBV28|-|-|TRBJ2-2
CASIPPRGTRTTGELFF
TGTGCCAGCATTCCACCCAGGGGGACTCGCACCACCGGGGAGCTGTTTTTT
>TRBV27|-|-|TRBJ2-1
CASSISVLSYNEQFF
TGTGCCAGCAGTATTAGCGTTCTCTCCTACAATGAGCAGTTCTTC
>TRBV5-4|-|TRBD2|TRBJ2-1
CAICLTGGGGEQFF
TGTGCCATTTGCCTGACGGGAGGTGGCGGTGAGCAGTTCTTC
>TRBV11-3|-|-|TRBJ2-7
CASSGGDTHSPYEQYF
TGTGCCAGCAGCGGGGGGGACACTCACAGCCCCTACGAGCAGTACTTC
>TRBV11-3|-|TRBD1|TRBJ2-2
CASKEQGANTGELFF
TGTGCCAGCAAAGAACAGGGGGCGAACACCGGGGAGCTGTTTTTT
>TRBV19|-|-|TRBJ2-5
CASSEGGKLQETQYF
TGTGCCAGTAGTGAGGGCGGGAAACTCCAAGAGACCCAGTACTTC
>TRBV28|-|-|TRBJ1-1
CASSRFGGTRPEAFF
TGTGCCAGCAGTCGATTTGGGGGGACTCGCCCTGAAGCTTTCTTT
>TRBV3-1/TRBV3-2|-|-|TRBJ2-7
CASSVVDEQYF
TGTGCCAGCTCAGTCGTGGACGAGCAGTACTTC
>TRBV10-1|-|TRBD2|TRBJ2-1
CASSPPTGGMSYNEQFF
TGCGCCAGCAGTCCCCCTACGGGAGGGATGAGCTACAATGAGCAGTTCTTC
>TRBV7-3|-|-|TRBJ2-1
CASSSLGTYNEQFF
TGTGCCAGCAGCTCACTAGGGACCTACAATGAGCAGTTCTTC
>TRBV25-1|-|-|TRBJ2-3
CASSAGRRADTQYF
TGTGCCAGCAGTGCGGGGAGAAGGGCAGATACGCAGTATTTT
>TRBV7-6|-|-|TRBJ2-3
CASSRPTKGVITDTQYF
TGTGCCAGCAGCCGACCTACCAAAGGAGTTATCACAGATACGCAGTATTTT
>TRBV29-1|-|-|TRBJ2-1
CSVLTGELDNEQFF
TGCAGCGTCCTTACAGGAGAATTAGACAATGAGCAGTTCTTC
>TRBV7-9|-|TRBD2|TRBJ2-1
CASSPPYRLAGMRNEQFF
TGTGCCAGCAGCCCACCCTACCGACTAGCGGGAATGCGAAATGAGCAGTTCTTC
>TRBV19|-|-|TRBJ1-4
CASSGRTATNEKLFF
TGTGCCAGTAGTGGCCGGACAGCAACTAATGAAAAACTGTTTTTT
>TRBV5-8|-|-|TRBJ1-5
CASSLWQSQPQHF
TGTGCCAGCAGCTTGTGGCAGTCGCAGCCCCAGCATTTT
>TRBV15|once|TRBD2|TRBJ2-3
CATSREILRAGGLTDTQYF
TGTGCCACCAGCAGAGAAATCTTGCGGGCGGGAGGACTCACAGATACGCAGTATTTT
>TRBV3-1/TRBV3-2|-|-|TRBJ1-1
CASSQGSEAATEAFF
TGTGCCAGCAGCCAAGGAAGTGAGGCGGCCACTGAAGCTTTCTTT
>TRBV11-1|-|-|TRBJ2-3
CASSANLDGRGYTQYF
TGTGCCAGCAGCGCCAACCTGGACGGGAGAGGTTATACGCAGTATTTT
>TRBV18|-|TRBD1|TRBJ1-1
CASSPSGTGGTEAFF
TGTGCCAGCTCACCTTCCGGCACAGGGGGCACTGAAGCTTTCTTT
>TRBV28|-|-|TRBJ1-5
CASSLLNQPQHF
TGTGCCAGCAGTCTCCTTAATCAGCCCCAGCATTTT
>TRBV6-2/TRBV6-3|-|-|TRBJ2-2
CASSLGLLTVNTGELFF
TGTGCCAGCAGTTTAGGACTCCTCACCGTTAACACCGGGGAGCTGTTTTTT
>TRBV6-5|few|TRBD2|TRBJ2-2
CASGSGAGTGELFF
TGTGCCAGCGGGTCGGGAGCGGGAACCGGGGAGCTGTTTTTT
>TRBV4-3|once|TRBD2|TRBJ2-3
CASSQDTSGITDTQYF
TGCGCCAGCAGCCAAGATACTAGCGGTATCACAGATACGCAGTATTTT
>TRBV19|-|TRBD1|TRBJ2-2
CASSGTGGTGELFF
TGTGCCAGTAGTGGAACAGGGGGCACCGGGGAGCTGTTTTTT
>TRBV20-1|once|-|TRBJ2-7
CSASWAGPPYEQYF
TGCAGTGCTAGTTGGGCAGGGCCCCCCTACGAGCAGTACTTC
>TRBV15|-|TRBD2|TRBJ2-1
CATLEAGVSFSYNEQFF
TGTGCCACCTTGGAAGCGGGAGTATCCTTCTCCTACAATGAGCAGTTCTTC
>TRBV7-2|-|-|TRBJ1-4
CASSPTVDNEKLFF
TGTGCCAGCAGCCCTACCGTAGATAATGAAAAACTGTTTTTT
>TRBV12-3/TRBV12-4|-|TRBD2|TRBJ2-1
CASSFGGVHEQFF
TGTGCCAGCAGTTTTGGGGGGGTCCATGAGCAGTTCTTC
>TRBV5-4|-|-|TRBJ1-3
CASSLSRDPLGSTIYF
TGTGCCAGCAGCTTGAGCAGGGATCCTCTCGGGAGCACCATATATTTT
>TRBV5-4|-|-|TRBJ1-6
CASSLDSGVNSPLHF
TGTGCCAGCAGCTTGGATTCAGGGGTTAATTCACCCCTCCACTTT
>TRBV5-4|-|TRBD2|TRBJ2-5
CASSSPLAGEETQYF
TGTGCCAGCAGCTCACCTCTAGCGGGAGAGGAGACCCAGTACTTC
>TRBV27|-|TRBD1|TRBJ1-5
CASSPQGGGQPQHF
TGTGCCAGCAGCCCCCAAGGGGGCGGTCAGCCCCAGCATTTT
>TRBV6-6|-|TRBD1|TRBJ1-5
CASSGQGHQPQHF
TGTGCCAGCAGCGGACAGGGGCATCAGCCCCAGCATTTT
>TRBV15|-|TRBD2|TRBJ2-7
CATSRDLSGSGYEQYF
TGTGCCACCAGCAGAGACCTTAGCGGGAGCGGTTACGAGCAGTACTTC
>TRBV7-2|-|TRBD1|TRBJ1-6
CASSLVQGNSPLHF
TGTGCCAGCAGCTTAGTACAGGGGAATTCACCCCTCCACTTT
>TRBV7-2|-|-|TRBJ2-1
CASSYNFWLQFF
TGTGCCAGCAGTTATAACTTTTGGTTACAGTTCTTC
>TRBV28|once|TRBD1|TRBJ2-7
CAVKDRSSYEQYF
TGTGCCGTAAAGGACAGGAGCTCCTACGAGCAGTACTTC
>TRBV7-2|few|TRBD1|TRBJ1-5
CASSLEGQGGNQPQHF
TGTGCCAGCAGCTTAGAGGGACAGGGAGGCAATCAGCCCCAGCATTTT
>TRBV10-3|once|-|TRBJ1-1
CAISEVYRVGNTEAFF
TGTGCCATCAGTGAGGTCTACAGGGTTGGTAACACTGAAGCTTTCTTT
>TRBV5-1|many|-|TRBJ1-1
CASGTAGTQNTEAFF
TGCGCCAGCGGGACTGCCGGGACGCAGAACACTGAAGCTTTCTTT